The 5 T cell receptor beta chains reported below all come from one sample, sequenced in a study of T cell repertoires in cytomegalovirus infection. TCRdb processed the reads anew with MiXCR; each CDR3 protein has one entry. The table has 450,000 to 550,000 distinct CDR3 sequences, more than 15% seen once; the top ten hold approximately 24%. What was sequenced was CD8+ T cells from PBMCs. All receptors come from a human donor in good health (CMV status not recorded). Some clones in this sample may be carry-over from other donors' samples.

This clonotype was counted a few times. DNA of the CDR3: TGTGCCAGCAGCTTGTGGGGGCCCCATGAAGCTTTCTTT. It translates to CASSLWGPHEAFF. This rearrangement joins TRBV11-2 to TRBJ1-1, with D maybe TRBD1 (6 bases). Between the trimmed V and J ends, which lost 3 bases and 7 bases, there was a span of 12 bases. Germline CDR1 is SGHAT and CDR2 is FQNNGV. The CDR3 totals 13 residues.

The genes are TRBV20-1 and TRBJ2-7; TRBD1 matches at 10 bases. The CDR3 contains 14 residues. Germline V gene lookup returns CDR1 DFQATT and CDR2 SNEGSKA (reference sequence). With 6 bases clipped from V and 3 bases from J, the junction kept 8 bases outside the gene matches. This CDR3 reads CSARDRGVGYEQYF. The CDR3 coding sequence is TGCAGTGCCAGGGACAGGGGTGTGGGCTACGAGCAGTACTTC.

This clonotype occurred a few times. The chain couples TRBV19 to TRBJ2-2, with 11 positions matching TRBD2. V dropped 0 bases and J dropped 2; count of bases not matched to a gene: 11. The V gene's germline CDR1 is LNHDA and CDR2 SQIVND (reference sequence). There are 20 residues in the CDR3. The CDR3, as DNA: TGTGCCAGTAGTATAGATTCGAAACTAGCGGGAGTACTTAACACCGGGGAGCTGTTTTTT. This gives the protein CASSIDSKLAGVLNTGELFF.

V gene TRBV12-3 or TRBV12-4 combines with J gene TRBJ2-1; tentative D call: TRBD2 (5 bases). V was trimmed by 7 bases and J by 3 bases, leaving 13 bases between them. There are 14 residues in the CDR3. Written as DNA, the CDR3 is TGTGCCAGCACGAATAACGGGGTCTACAATGAGCAGTTCTTC. Amino acids: CASTNNGVYNEQFF.

V is TRBV3-1 and J is TRBJ1-1, with D unresolved. The CDR3 is 15 amino acids. Germline CDR1 LGHDT, CDR2 YNNKEL (reference sequence). Trimming removed 6 bases at V and 1 base at J, with 15 bases between. Written as DNA, the CDR3 is TGTGCCAGCAGTTACATACAATCCGGGAACACTGAAGCTTTCTTT. Residues: CASSYIQSGNTEAFF.